The sequence of this T cell receptor (beta chain) was determined in a study of blood T cell repertoires in COVID-19. Germline CDR1 LNHDA, CDR2 SQIVND (reference sequence). V was pared by 4 bases and J by 4 bases, with 8 bases of the junction left unmatched. The CDR3 covers 15 residues. TCRdb keeps only in-frame clones here, not all; method: immunoSEQ multiplex PCR. The data contain approximately 150,000 clones, around 81% of them singletons. The origin of this receptor is a human donor in a cohort sampled during active COVID-19. The V gene is TRBV19, the J gene TRBJ2-7, with 9 nucleotides matching TRBD1. Sequenced input: peripheral blood. CDR3 nucleotide sequence: TGTGCCAGTAGTAGCCCCGGGACAGGGTTGTACGAGCAGTACTTC. This codes for CASSSPGTGLYEQYF.